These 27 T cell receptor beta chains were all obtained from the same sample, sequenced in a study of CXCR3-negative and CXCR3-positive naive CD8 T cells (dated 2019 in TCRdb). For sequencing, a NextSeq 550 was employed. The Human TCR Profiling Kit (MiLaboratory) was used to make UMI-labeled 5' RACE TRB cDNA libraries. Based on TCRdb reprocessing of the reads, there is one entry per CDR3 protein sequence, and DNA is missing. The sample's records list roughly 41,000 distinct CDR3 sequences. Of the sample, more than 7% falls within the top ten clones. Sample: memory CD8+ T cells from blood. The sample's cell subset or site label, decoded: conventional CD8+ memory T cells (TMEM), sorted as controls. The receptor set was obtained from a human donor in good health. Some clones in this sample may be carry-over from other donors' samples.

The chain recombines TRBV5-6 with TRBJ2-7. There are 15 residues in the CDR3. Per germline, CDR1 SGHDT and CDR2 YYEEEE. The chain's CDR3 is CASSLGRDSLYEQYF. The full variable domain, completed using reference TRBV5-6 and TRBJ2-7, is DAGVTQSPTHLIKTRGQQVTLRCSPKSGHDTVSWYQQALGQGPQFIFQYYEEEERQRGNFPDRFSGHQFPNYSSELNVNALLLGDSALYLCASSLGRDSLYEQYFGPGTRLTVT.

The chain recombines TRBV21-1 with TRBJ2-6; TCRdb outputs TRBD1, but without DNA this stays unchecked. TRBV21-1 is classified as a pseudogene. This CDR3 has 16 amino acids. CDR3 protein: CASSNTPGPDSNVLTF.

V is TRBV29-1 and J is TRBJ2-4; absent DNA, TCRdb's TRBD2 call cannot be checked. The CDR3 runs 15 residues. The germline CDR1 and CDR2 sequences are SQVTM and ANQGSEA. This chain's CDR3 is CSVEGLDYSQNIQYF.

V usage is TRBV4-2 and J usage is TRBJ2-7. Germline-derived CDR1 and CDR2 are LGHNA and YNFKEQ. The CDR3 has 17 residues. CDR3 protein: CASSQANQNLDVGEQYF.

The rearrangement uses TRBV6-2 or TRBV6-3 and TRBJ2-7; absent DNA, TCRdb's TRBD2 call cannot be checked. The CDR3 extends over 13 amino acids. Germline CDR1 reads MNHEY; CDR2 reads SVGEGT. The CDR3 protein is CASSYASGLEQYF.

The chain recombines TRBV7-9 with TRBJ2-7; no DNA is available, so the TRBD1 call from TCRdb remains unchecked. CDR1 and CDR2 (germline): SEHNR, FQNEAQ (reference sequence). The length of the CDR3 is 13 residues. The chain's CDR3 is CASSPARGYEQYF.

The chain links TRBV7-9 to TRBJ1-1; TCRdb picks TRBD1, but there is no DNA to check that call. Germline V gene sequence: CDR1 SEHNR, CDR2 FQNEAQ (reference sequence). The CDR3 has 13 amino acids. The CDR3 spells CASSSPPNTEAFF.

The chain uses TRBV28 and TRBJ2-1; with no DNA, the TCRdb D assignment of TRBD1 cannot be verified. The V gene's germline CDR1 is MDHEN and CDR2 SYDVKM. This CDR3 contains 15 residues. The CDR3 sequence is CASSAFRGLYNEQFF.

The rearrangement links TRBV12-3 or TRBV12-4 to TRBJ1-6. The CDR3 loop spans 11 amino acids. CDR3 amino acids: CASSSDLPLHF.

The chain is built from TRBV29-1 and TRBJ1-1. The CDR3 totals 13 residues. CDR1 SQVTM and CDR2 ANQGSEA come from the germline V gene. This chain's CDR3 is CSVEDLMNTEAFF.

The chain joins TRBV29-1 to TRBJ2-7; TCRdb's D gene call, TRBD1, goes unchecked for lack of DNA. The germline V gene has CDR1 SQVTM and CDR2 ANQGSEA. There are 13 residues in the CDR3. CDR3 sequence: CSVYPDSRDEQYF.

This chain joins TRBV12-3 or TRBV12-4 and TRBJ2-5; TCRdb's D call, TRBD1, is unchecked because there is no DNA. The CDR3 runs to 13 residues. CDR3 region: CASSWAGLGDQYF.

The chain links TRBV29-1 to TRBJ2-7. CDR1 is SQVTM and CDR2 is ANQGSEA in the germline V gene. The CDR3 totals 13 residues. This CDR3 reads CSVEADGSYEQYF.

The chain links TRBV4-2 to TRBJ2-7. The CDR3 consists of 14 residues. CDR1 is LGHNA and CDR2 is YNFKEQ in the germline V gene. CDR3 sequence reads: CASSPLSQKYEQYF.

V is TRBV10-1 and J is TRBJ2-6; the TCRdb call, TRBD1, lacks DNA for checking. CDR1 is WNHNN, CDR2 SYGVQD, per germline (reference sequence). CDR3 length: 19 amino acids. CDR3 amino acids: CASYSSRDREFSGANVLTF.

The CDR3 reads CSARARTTYEQYF. The chain employs TRBV20-1 and TRBJ2-7. The CDR3 runs to 13 residues. Germline loops: CDR1 DFQATT, CDR2 SNEGSKA (reference sequence).

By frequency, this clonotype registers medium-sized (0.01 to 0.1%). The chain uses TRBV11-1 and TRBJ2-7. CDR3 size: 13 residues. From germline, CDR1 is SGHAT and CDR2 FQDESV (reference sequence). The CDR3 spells CASSPGDPYGQYF.

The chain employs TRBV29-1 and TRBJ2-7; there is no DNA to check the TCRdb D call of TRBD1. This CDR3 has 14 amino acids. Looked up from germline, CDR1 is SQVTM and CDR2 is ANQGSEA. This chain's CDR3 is CSVGIRDRGYEQYF.

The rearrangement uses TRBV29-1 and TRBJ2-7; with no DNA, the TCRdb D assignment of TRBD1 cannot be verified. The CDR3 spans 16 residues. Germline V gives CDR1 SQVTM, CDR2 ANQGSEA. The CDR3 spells CSATGPPGGGLYEQYF.

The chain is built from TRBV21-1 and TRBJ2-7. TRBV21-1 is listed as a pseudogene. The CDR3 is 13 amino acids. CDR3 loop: CASSNWGTCEQYF.

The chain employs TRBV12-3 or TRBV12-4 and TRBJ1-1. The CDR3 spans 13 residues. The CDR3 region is CASSLHRNTEAFF.

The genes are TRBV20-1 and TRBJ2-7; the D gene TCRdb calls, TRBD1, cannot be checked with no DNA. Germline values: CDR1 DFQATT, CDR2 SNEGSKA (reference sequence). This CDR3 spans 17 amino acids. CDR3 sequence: CSAIVRGANKSAGEQYF.

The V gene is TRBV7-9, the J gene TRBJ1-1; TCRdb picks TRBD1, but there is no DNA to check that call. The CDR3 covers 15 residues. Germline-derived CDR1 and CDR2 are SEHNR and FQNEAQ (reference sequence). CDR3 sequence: CASSDGTGTFTEAFF.

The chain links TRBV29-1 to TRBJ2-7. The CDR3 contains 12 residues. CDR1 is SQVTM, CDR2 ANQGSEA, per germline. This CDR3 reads CSVVQGPYEQYF.

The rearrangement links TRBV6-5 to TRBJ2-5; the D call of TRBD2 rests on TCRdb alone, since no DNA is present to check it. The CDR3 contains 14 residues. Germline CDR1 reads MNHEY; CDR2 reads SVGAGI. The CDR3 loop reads CASSYGSSWETQYF.

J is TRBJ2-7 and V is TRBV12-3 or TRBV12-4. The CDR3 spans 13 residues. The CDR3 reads CASSLGSPYEQYF.

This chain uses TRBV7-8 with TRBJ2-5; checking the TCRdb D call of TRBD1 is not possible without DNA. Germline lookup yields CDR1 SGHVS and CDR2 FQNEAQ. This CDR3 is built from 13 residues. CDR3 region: CASSFGGQETQYF.